This entry lists 10 T cell receptor beta chains sequenced from one sample in a study of blood T cells in healthy people across ages. A J-beta primer mix and a sample-barcoded 5' primer were used in a second PCR of roughly 6 to 11 cycles. A single record per CDR3 protein comes from TCRdb applying MiXCR to the 5' RACE reads. The sample contains more than 800,000 distinct CDR3 sequences, around 26% of which appear only once. Sequenced input: blood. Receptors were obtained from a woman at least 80 years old in good health.

This clonotype was seen repeatedly, ten times or more. The chain joins TRBV20-1 to TRBJ1-2; D is unresolved. V dropped 4 bases and J dropped 2 bases, with 14 bases sitting between them. CDR1 and CDR2 (germline): DFQATT, SNEGSKA (reference sequence). This CDR3 comprises 14 residues. CDR3 sequence reads: CSAKVEGTNYGYTF. The DNA for the CDR3 is TGCAGTGCTAAGGTTGAGGGTACAAACTATGGCTACACCTTC.

This clonotype was seen many times. The chain carries TRBV10-2 and TRBJ2-5; 9 bases are a match to TRBD2. The V and J ends lost 4 bases and 5 bases, in that order; junction bases with no gene match: 5. The length of the CDR3 is 14 residues. Germline V lookup: CDR1 WSHSY, CDR2 SAAADI. The CDR3 loop is CASSGTSVDETQYF. The CDR3 bases are TGCGCCAGCAGTGGGACTAGCGTGGATGAGACCCAGTACTTC.

The table lists this clonotype with many counts. V gene TRBV7-2 combines with J gene TRBJ1-5; D is unresolved. The length of the CDR3 is 14 residues. Trimming stripped 5 bases from V and 6 bases from J, with 14 bases between. Germline V gives CDR1 SGHTA, CDR2 FQGNSA. CDR3: CASSQTALGQPQHF. CDR3 bases: TGTGCCAGCAGCCAAACTGCACTCGGTCAGCCCCAGCATTTT. The full variable domain, in which reference TRBV7-2 and TRBJ1-5 provide the parts outside the CDR3, is GAGVSQSPSNKVTEKGKDVELRCDPISGHTALYWYRQSLGQGLEFLIYFQGNSAPDKSGLPSDRFSAERTGGSVSTLTIQRTQQEDSAVYLCASSQTALGQPQHFGDGTRLSIL.

The V gene is TRBV3-1, the J gene TRBJ2-4, with 8 nucleotides matching TRBD1. V shed 6 bases, J shed 8 bases, and the junction held 9 bases outside the gene matches. Germline assignment: CDR1 LGHDT and CDR2 YNNKEL (reference sequence). The CDR3 extends over 14 amino acids. The DNA for the CDR3 is TGTGCCAGCAGTCTCGGACAGGGAGGAGACATTCAGTACTTC. Amino acid sequence: CASSLGQGGDIQYF.

The V gene is TRBV18, the J gene TRBJ1-4, with TRBD1 matching over 7 bases. Germline CDR1 is KGHSH and CDR2 is LQKENI. Losses at the gene ends were 3 bases for V and 3 bases for J; bases not matched to a gene: 7. The CDR3 runs to 16 residues. DNA of the CDR3: TGTGCCAGCTCACCCCGTCAGGGGGGTCCTAATGAAAAACTGTTTTTT. Its protein product is CASSPRQGGPNEKLFF.

The V and J genes are TRBV7-2 and TRBJ2-1; 9 positions match TRBD2. The germline CDR1 and CDR2 sequences are SGHTA and FQGNSA. The CDR3 covers 16 residues. V lost 1 base and J lost 7; bases outside the gene matches: 8. CDR3 region: CASSLEPAGGGNEQFF. Written as DNA, the CDR3 is TGTGCCAGCAGCTTAGAACCAGCGGGGGGCGGTAATGAGCAGTTCTTC.

Notes on this clonotype: This may arise from a read error, as a much more abundant clone is one base away. The rearrangement uses TRBV6-2 or TRBV6-3 and TRBJ1-2; 8 positions match TRBD1. Per germline, CDR1 MNHEY and CDR2 SVGEGT. V shed 8 bases and J 5 bases; nucleotides not matched to a gene: 16. This CDR3 is built from 16 residues. DNA for the CDR3: TGTGCCAGCTGGACGACAGGGGCCCGTAGGTATTATGGCTACACCTTC. Translated: CASWTTGARRYYGYTF.

The chain employs TRBV25-1 and TRBJ2-1; TRBD1 might be the D (5 bases). The CDR3 covers 11 residues. The germline CDR1 and CDR2 sequences are MGHDK and SYGVNS. The V and J ends lost 5 bases and 10 bases respectively, with 9 bases between them. CDR3 residues: CASSTGYEQFF. DNA of the CDR3: TGTGCCAGCAGTACAGGATACGAGCAGTTCTTC.

The V and J genes are TRBV7-2 and TRBJ1-2, with 8 bases identical to TRBD1. In germline, CDR1 is SGHTA, CDR2 FQGNSA. The length of the CDR3 is 16 residues. V shed 5 bases, J shed 2 bases, and the junction held 10 bases outside the gene matches. The CDR3 protein is CASSQIAGQGNYGYTF. CDR3 DNA: TGTGCCAGCAGCCAAATAGCAGGACAGGGCAACTATGGCTACACCTTC.

In its sample, this clonotype was seen a few times. Given a much more abundant clone one base away, this may be a read error. This chain uses TRBV9 with TRBJ2-4; 7 bases map to TRBD1. Trimming removed 3 bases from V and 13 bases from J; junction bases left unmatched: 13. The CDR3 has 14 residues. Germline assignment: CDR1 SGDLS and CDR2 YYNGEE. The CDR3 sequence is CASSGGGTAVQQYF. CDR3 DNA sequence: TGTGCCAGCAGCGGAGGTGGGACAGCAGTTCAGCAGTACTTC.